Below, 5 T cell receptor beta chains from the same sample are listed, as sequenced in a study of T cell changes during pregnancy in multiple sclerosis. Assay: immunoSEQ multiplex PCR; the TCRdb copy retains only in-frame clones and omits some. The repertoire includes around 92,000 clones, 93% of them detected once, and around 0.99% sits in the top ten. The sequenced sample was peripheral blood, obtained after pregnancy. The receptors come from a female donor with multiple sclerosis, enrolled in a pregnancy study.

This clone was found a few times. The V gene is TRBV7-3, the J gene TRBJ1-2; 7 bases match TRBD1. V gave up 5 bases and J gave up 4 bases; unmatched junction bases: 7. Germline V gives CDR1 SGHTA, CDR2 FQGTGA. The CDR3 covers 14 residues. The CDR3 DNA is TGTGCCAGCAGCCCTACAGGGGTCGGCTATGGCTACACCTTC. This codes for CASSPTGVGYGYTF.

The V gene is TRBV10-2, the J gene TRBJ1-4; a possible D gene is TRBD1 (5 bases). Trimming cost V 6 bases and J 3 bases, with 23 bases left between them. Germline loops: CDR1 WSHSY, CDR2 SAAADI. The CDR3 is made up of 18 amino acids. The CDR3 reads CASSVIGQGMEANEKLFF. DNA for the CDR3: TGCGCCAGCAGCGTAATTGGGCAGGGAATGGAAGCTAATGAAAAACTGTTTTTT.

This CDR3 reads CASSPRFFF. The CDR3 bases are TGTGCCAGCAGTCCCCGTTTTTTCTTT. V is TRBV6-5 and J is TRBJ1-1, with D unresolved. V gave up 5 bases and J gave up 13 bases, with 8 bases separating them. Per the germline V gene, CDR1 is MNHEY and CDR2 is SVGAGI. The CDR3 is made up of 9 amino acids.

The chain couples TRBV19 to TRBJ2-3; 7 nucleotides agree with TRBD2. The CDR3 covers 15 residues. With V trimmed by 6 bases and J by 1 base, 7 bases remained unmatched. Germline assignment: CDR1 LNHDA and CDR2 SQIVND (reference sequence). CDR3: CASRPSGAGTDTQYF. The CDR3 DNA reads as TGTGCCAGTAGGCCGAGCGGGGCCGGCACAGATACGCAGTATTTT.

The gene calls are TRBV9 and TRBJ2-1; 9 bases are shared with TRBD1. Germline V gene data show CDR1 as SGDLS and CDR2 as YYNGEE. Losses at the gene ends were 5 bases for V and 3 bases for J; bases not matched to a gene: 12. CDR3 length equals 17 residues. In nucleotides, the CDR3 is TGTGCCAGCAGTTGGAACGCCGGGACAGGGAACTACAATGAGCAGTTCTTC. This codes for CASSWNAGTGNYNEQFF. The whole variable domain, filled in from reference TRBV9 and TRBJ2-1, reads DSGVTQTPKHLITATGQRVTLRCSPRSGDLSVYWYQQSLDQGLQFLIQYYNGEERAKGNILERFSAQQFPDLHSELNLSSLELGDSALYFCASSWNAGTGNYNEQFFGPGTRLTVL.